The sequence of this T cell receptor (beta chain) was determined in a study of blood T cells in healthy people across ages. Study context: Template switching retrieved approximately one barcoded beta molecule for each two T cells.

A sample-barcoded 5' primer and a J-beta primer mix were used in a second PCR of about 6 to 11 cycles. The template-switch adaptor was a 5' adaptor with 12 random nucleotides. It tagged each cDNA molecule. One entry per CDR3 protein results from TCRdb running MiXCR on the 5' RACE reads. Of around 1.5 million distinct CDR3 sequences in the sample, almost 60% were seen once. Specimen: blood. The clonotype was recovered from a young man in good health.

The CDR3 reads CASSYSKADTQYF. CDR3 bases: TGTGCCAGCAGTTACTCGAAGGCAGATACGCAGTATTTT. The rearrangement joins TRBV6-5 to TRBJ2-3; D not certain. The CDR3 is 13 residues long. Per germline, CDR1 MNHEY and CDR2 SVGAGI. Trimming pared 0 bases from V and 4 bases from J, leaving 5 bases between.